This TCR beta chain was profiled in a study of blood T cells in healthy people across ages. Primers used in a second PCR of about 6 to 11 cycles were a sample-barcoded 5' primer and a J-beta primer mix. Using its own MiXCR run on the 5' RACE reads, TCRdb lists one record per CDR3 protein. Of about a million distinct CDR3 sequences in the sample, more than 30% were seen once. Ten or more counts support this clonotype. In germline, CDR1 is SGHAT, CDR2 FQDESV (reference sequence). Trimming removed 1 base from V and 1 base from J, with 4 bases in between. The CDR3 length is 13 residues. Those donating, healthy Caucasian individuals from Russia, were aged 6 to 90.

The chain is built from TRBV11-1 and TRBJ1-1; D is unclear. The source material was blood. The TCR was taken from a young man in good health. CDR3 sequence reads: CASSLVPNTEAFF. CDR3 nucleotides: TGTGCCAGCAGCTTAGTTCCGAACACTGAAGCTTTCTTT.